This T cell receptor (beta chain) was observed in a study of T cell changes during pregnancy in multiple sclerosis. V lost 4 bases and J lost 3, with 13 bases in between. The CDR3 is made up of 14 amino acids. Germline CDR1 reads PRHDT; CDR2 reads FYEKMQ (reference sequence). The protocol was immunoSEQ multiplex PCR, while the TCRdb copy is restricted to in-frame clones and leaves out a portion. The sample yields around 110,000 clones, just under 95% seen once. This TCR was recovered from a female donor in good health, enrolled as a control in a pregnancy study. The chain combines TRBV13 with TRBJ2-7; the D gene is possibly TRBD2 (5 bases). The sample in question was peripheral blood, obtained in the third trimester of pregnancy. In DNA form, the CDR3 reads TGTGCCAGCAGCTCTAGCCGGACGATCTACGAGCAGTACTTC. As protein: CASSSSRTIYEQYF.